Shown below are 27 T cell receptor beta chains from a single sample sequenced in a study of blood T cell repertoires in COVID-19. Measured with immunoSEQ multiplex PCR; TCRdb has only the in-frame clones, and not every one. This sample yields about 240,000 clones, of which around 87% are seen a single time; more than 6.5% belongs to the top ten. Specimen: peripheral blood. The receptor source for this set is an older woman with active or convalescent COVID-19.

The chain carries TRBV19 and TRBJ2-7; TRBD2 matches at 7 bases. Germline CDR1 and CDR2: LNHDA and SQIVND (reference sequence). V lost 7 bases to trimming and J lost 3 bases; unmatched junction nucleotides: 12. The CDR3 contains 15 residues. CDR3 nucleotides: TGTGCCAGTAAGCCACTGGGAGGGGACTTCTACGAGCAGTACTTC. Protein sequence: CASKPLGGDFYEQYF.

The genes are TRBV5-4 and TRBJ1-5, with no clear D. Trimming left V 4 bases short and J 4 bases short, with 15 bases between. CDR1 SGHNT and CDR2 YYREEE come from the germline V gene (reference sequence). The CDR3 has 15 residues. The chain's CDR3 is CASSRGSDRNQPQHF. The CDR3 nucleotides are TGTGCCAGCAGCCGCGGGTCCGATAGAAATCAGCCCCAGCATTTT.

V is TRBV5-1 and J is TRBJ2-3, with D possibly being TRBD1 (5 bases). V shed 3 bases and J shed 2 bases, with 10 bases lying between them. The CDR3 loop spans 14 amino acids. Per germline, CDR1 SGHRS and CDR2 YFSETQ. The CDR3 is CASSYDSPTDTQYF. The CDR3 bases are TGCGCCAGCAGCTACGACAGCCCCACAGATACGCAGTATTTT.

The chain joins TRBV6-5 to TRBJ1-1; 8 bases fit TRBD1. Germline CDR1 is MNHEY and CDR2 is SVGAGI. This CDR3 contains 13 residues. The trim removed 7 bases at V and 6 bases at J, leaving 7 bases unmatched. The CDR3 nucleotides are TGTGCCAGCAATCCGGACAGGGCGGCTGAAGCTTTCTTT. Amino acid sequence: CASNPDRAAEAFF.

The chain couples TRBV15 to TRBJ2-1, with TRBD1 matching 8 bases. CDR3 length: 17 amino acids. The germline CDR1 and CDR2 sequences are LNHNV and YYDKDF (reference sequence). V gave up 1 base and J gave up 6 bases; unmatched junction bases: 11. Written as DNA, the CDR3 is TGTGCCACCAGCAGAGCCCCCCTTGGACAGGGAGGCAATGAGCAGTTCTTC. As protein: CATSRAPLGQGGNEQFF.

The rearrangement links TRBV12-3 or TRBV12-4 to TRBJ1-5, with no clear D. CDR3 length: 13 residues. V was trimmed by 5 bases and J by 0 bases, leaving 5 bases between them. The CDR3 sequence is CASSAGSNQPQHF. In DNA, the CDR3 is TGTGCCAGCAGTGCAGGTAGCAATCAGCCCCAGCATTTT.

The rearrangement joins TRBV3-1 (or the pseudogene TRBV3-2) to TRBJ1-1; D is unresolved. V was shortened by 1 base and J by 2 bases, with 14 bases between the two germline ends. The length of the CDR3 is 16 residues. Germline V lookup: CDR1 LGHDT, CDR2 YNNKEL (reference sequence). CDR3 amino acids: CASSQASGIPNTEAFF. The CDR3 DNA is TGTGCCAGCAGCCAAGCCTCGGGAATTCCTAACACTGAAGCTTTCTTT.

The chain uses TRBV28 and TRBJ1-4; 7 bases agree with TRBD1. Trimming at V came to 4 bases and at J to 8 bases, leaving 4 bases not matched to a gene. Looked up from germline, CDR1 is MDHEN and CDR2 is SYDVKM. The CDR3 extends over 13 amino acids. CDR3 sequence reads: CASSSPRGEKLFF. The CDR3 coding sequence is TGTGCCAGCAGTTCCCCCAGGGGGGAAAAACTGTTTTTT.

The rearrangement joins TRBV6-2 or TRBV6-3 to TRBJ1-4; 9 bases align to TRBD1. V shed 5 bases and J 7 bases; nucleotides not matched to a gene: 5. The germline gives CDR1 MNHEY, CDR2 SVGEGT. The CDR3 is 14 amino acids. The CDR3 here is CASSNPGQGEKLFF. CDR3 nucleotides: TGTGCCAGCAGTAATCCGGGACAGGGTGAAAAACTGTTTTTT.

A few counts support this clone. The V call is TRBV12-3 or TRBV12-4, the J call TRBJ2-7; 9 nucleotides match TRBD1. The CDR3 contains 13 residues. The trim removed 7 bases at V and 3 bases at J, leaving 4 bases unmatched. As DNA, the CDR3 is TGTGCCAGCACGAAGGGACAGGGCTACGAGCAGTACTTC. It translates to CASTKGQGYEQYF.

The rearrangement joins TRBV10-1 to TRBJ1-1; D uncertain. Germline CDR1 and CDR2: WNHNN and SYGVQD (reference sequence). This CDR3 spans 13 amino acids. Trimming left V 0 bases short and J 8 bases short, with 10 bases between. The CDR3, as DNA: TGCGCCAGCAGTGAGTCGATCGACTTGGAAGCTTTCTTT. This gives the protein CASSESIDLEAFF.

The chain links TRBV10-2 to TRBJ2-7, with D possibly being TRBD2 (5 bases). The CDR3 extends over 14 amino acids. V was shortened by 7 bases and J by 0 bases, with 13 bases between the two germline ends. The germline V gene has CDR1 WSHSY and CDR2 SAAADI. CDR3 protein: CASTLGVLSYEQYF. The DNA for the CDR3 is TGCGCCAGCACCCTCGGGGTCCTCTCCTACGAGCAGTACTTC.

The gene calls are TRBV10-3 and TRBJ2-1, with D tentatively TRBD1 (6 bases). Germline V gene sequence: CDR1 ENHRY, CDR2 SYGVKD. The ends were cut back, 10 bases at V and 3 bases at J, with 13 bases in the middle. The CDR3 loop spans 13 amino acids. CDR3 sequence reads: CASTGNSYNEQFF. DNA of the CDR3: TGTGCCAGTACAGGGAATAGCTACAATGAGCAGTTCTTC.

The chain combines TRBV9 with TRBJ1-2, with 10 nucleotides matching TRBD1. Losses at the gene ends were 0 bases for V and 3 bases for J; bases not matched to a gene: 11. This CDR3 spans 18 amino acids. The germline CDR1 and CDR2 sequences are SGDLS and YYNGEE. The chain's CDR3 is CASSVGGRGQGSYYGYTF. CDR3 DNA sequence: TGTGCCAGCAGCGTAGGAGGGAGGGGACAGGGGTCATACTATGGCTACACCTTC. Together with reference TRBV9 and TRBJ1-2, the CDR3 gives the full variable domain: DSGVTQTPKHLITATGQRVTLRCSPRSGDLSVYWYQQSLDQGLQFLIQYYNGEERAKGNILERFSAQQFPDLHSELNLSSLELGDSALYFCASSVGGRGQGSYYGYTFGSGTRLTVV.

The chain recombines TRBV7-8 with TRBJ1-5; 9 bases are shared with TRBD1. Trimming took 4 bases from V and 4 from J; bases not matched to a gene: 5. This CDR3 comprises 15 residues. The germline CDR1 and CDR2 sequences are SGHVS and FQNEAQ. The CDR3 DNA reads as TGTGCCAGCAGCTCCGCCGGGACAGGGAATCAGCCCCAGCATTTT. It translates to CASSSAGTGNQPQHF. The whole variable domain, remainder taken from reference TRBV7-8 and TRBJ1-5, is GAGVSQSPRYKVAKRGQDVALRCDPISGHVSLFWYQQALGQGPEFLTYFQNEAQLDKSGLPSDRFFAERPEGSVSTLKIQRTQQEDSAVYLCASSSAGTGNQPQHFGDGTRLSIL.

On this clone itself: Other DNA variants within this sample encode the same CDR3. The chain is built from TRBV19 and TRBJ2-7, with 8 bases lining up with TRBD1. This CDR3 spans 14 amino acids. CDR1 and CDR2 from the germline V gene are LNHDA and SQIVND (reference sequence). Trimming cost V 6 bases and J 0 bases; bases outside gene matches: 4. CDR3 nucleotide sequence: TGTGCCAGTAGCTCCACAGGGGGCTCCTACGAGCAGTACTTC. Translation gives CASSSTGGSYEQYF.

The CDR3 DNA is TGTGCCAGCAGCCCCACTAGCGGCCCCATCGGGGAGCAGTACTTC. Translating it yields CASSPTSGPIGEQYF. The chain employs TRBV7-2 and TRBJ2-7; TRBD2 matches at 8 bases. Germline CDR1 and CDR2: SGHTA and FQGNSA. Unmatched junction bases numbered 13, after V lost 5 bases and J lost 7 bases. The CDR3 is made up of 15 amino acids.

The chain has TRBV2 and TRBJ1-1, with D perhaps matching TRBD1 (6 bases). CDR3 length: 17 amino acids. Germline V gene sequence: CDR1 SNHLY, CDR2 FYNNEI. Trimming took off 3 bases at V and 4 bases at J, with 21 bases between the two ends. The chain's CDR3 is CASSEGLDRRVSTEAFF. DNA for the CDR3: TGTGCCAGCAGTGAGGGTCTTGACAGGAGAGTTTCCACTGAAGCTTTCTTT.

This clone appeared a single time. The chain has TRBV6-2 or TRBV6-3 and TRBJ1-6; 7 nucleotides line up with TRBD1. V dropped 5 bases and J dropped 5; count of bases not matched to a gene: 6. The CDR3 is 15 amino acids. CDR1 MNHEY and CDR2 SVGEGT come from the germline V gene. The CDR3 here is CASSVSGTDNSPLHF. CDR3 sequence (DNA): TGTGCCAGCAGTGTGTCCGGGACAGATAATTCACCCCTCCACTTT.

This clone was counted once. J is TRBJ2-7 and V is TRBV19; the D gene is possibly TRBD2 (8 bases). V was trimmed by 10 bases and J by 9 bases, leaving 22 bases between them. The CDR3 is made up of 13 amino acids. Germline V gives CDR1 LNHDA, CDR2 SQIVND (reference sequence). The CDR3 DNA reads as TGTGCCACATTGACAGGGACTAGGGCGCGGCAGTACTTC. Protein product: CATLTGTRARQYF.

The chain links TRBV6-5 to TRBJ1-2, with TRBD1 identical over 12 bases. CDR1 MNHEY and CDR2 SVGAGI come from the germline V gene. CDR3 length: 14 amino acids. Trimming at V came to 6 bases and at J to 7 bases, leaving 6 bases not matched to a gene. CDR3 region: CASRPGQGAGGYTF. In DNA form, the CDR3 reads TGTGCCAGCAGACCGGGACAGGGGGCGGGTGGCTACACCTTC.

The chain employs TRBV6-5 and TRBJ1-5; D perhaps matches TRBD1 (6 bases). V shed 2 bases and J shed 5 bases, with 10 bases lying between them. Germline V CDR1 and CDR2: MNHEY, SVGAGI. This CDR3 is 14 amino acids long. The CDR3 spells CASSYAAGDQPQHF. CDR3 coding DNA: TGTGCCAGCAGTTACGCGGCAGGGGATCAGCCCCAGCATTTT.

The rearrangement links TRBV6-6 to TRBJ1-2; TRBD1 matches 9 bases. V shed 7 bases, J shed 10 bases, and the junction held 10 bases outside the gene matches. The CDR3 length is 13 residues. The germline V gene encodes CDR1 MNHNY and CDR2 SVGAGI (reference sequence). CDR3 nucleotide sequence: TGTGCCAGCATCGTAACAGGGGGCGCGGACTACACCTTC. This gives the protein CASIVTGGADYTF.

The chain combines TRBV24-1 with TRBJ2-7; 7 positions agree with TRBD1. V lost 2 bases and J lost 3; bases outside the gene matches: 9. The germline V gene encodes CDR1 KGHDR and CDR2 SFDVKD. The CDR3 sequence is 16 residues long. CDR3 amino acids: CATSDSPTTGRYEQYF. The CDR3 bases are TGTGCCACCAGTGATTCGCCCACGACAGGGCGCTACGAGCAGTACTTC.

The V gene is TRBV5-6, the J gene TRBJ2-1; TRBD1 aligns across 10 bases. Germline CDR1 is SGHDT and CDR2 is YYEEEE. V shed 2 bases, J shed 3 bases, and the junction held 11 bases outside the gene matches. The CDR3 spans 18 residues. DNA of the CDR3: TGTGCCAGCAGCTTTGATCCCCGGGACAGGGGCAACTACAATGAGCAGTTCTTC. This sequence encodes CASSFDPRDRGNYNEQFF.

The V and J genes are TRBV9 and TRBJ1-1, with 7 positions matching TRBD1. CDR1 is SGDLS and CDR2 is YYNGEE in the germline V gene. The CDR3 runs to 13 residues. V shed 4 bases and J 3 bases; nucleotides not matched to a gene: 3. The CDR3 reads CASSTRGDTEAFF. The CDR3 nucleotides are TGTGCCAGCAGCACCAGGGGGGACACTGAAGCTTTCTTT. Filled out from reference TRBV9 and TRBJ1-1, the complete variable domain reads DSGVTQTPKHLITATGQRVTLRCSPRSGDLSVYWYQQSLDQGLQFLIQYYNGEERAKGNILERFSAQQFPDLHSELNLSSLELGDSALYFCASSTRGDTEAFFGQGTRLTVV.

The chain combines TRBV19 with TRBJ2-7; perhaps TRBD2 as D (5 bases). There are 11 residues in the CDR3. Trimming left V 8 bases short and J 5 bases short, with 10 bases between. CDR1 is LNHDA and CDR2 is SQIVND in the germline V gene (reference sequence). The CDR3 nucleotides are TGTGCCAGTGCGATCGGGGACGAGCAGTACTTC. Encoded protein: CASAIGDEQYF.